This TCR beta chain was recovered during a study of response to subunit inactivated influenza vaccine. Whole-study findings and limits: Each seasonal flu vaccination may recruit only limited new T cells, authors suggested.

This CDR3 is 15 amino acids long. V was cut by 4 bases and J by 2 bases, with 14 bases left in between. CDR1 MNHEY and CDR2 SVGAGI come from the germline V gene. This clonotype was seen at least ten times. The target antigen is unknown. MiXCR, applied by TCRdb to the RT-PCR reads, yields one record per CDR3 protein. The sample lists 800,000 or so distinct CDR3 sequences; around 21% were seen once. V is TRBV6-5 and J is TRBJ2-5; D may match TRBD1 or TRBD2 (5 bases each). The TCR sequence derives from a man aged 50-60 years who received an inactivated influenza vaccine. Sequenced here: PBMCs from blood, sampled approximately 5 days after vaccination. CDR3 sequence: CASSFRRGRQETQYF. The CDR3 DNA is TGTGCCAGCAGTTTCCGACGGGGCCGTCAAGAGACCCAGTACTTC.